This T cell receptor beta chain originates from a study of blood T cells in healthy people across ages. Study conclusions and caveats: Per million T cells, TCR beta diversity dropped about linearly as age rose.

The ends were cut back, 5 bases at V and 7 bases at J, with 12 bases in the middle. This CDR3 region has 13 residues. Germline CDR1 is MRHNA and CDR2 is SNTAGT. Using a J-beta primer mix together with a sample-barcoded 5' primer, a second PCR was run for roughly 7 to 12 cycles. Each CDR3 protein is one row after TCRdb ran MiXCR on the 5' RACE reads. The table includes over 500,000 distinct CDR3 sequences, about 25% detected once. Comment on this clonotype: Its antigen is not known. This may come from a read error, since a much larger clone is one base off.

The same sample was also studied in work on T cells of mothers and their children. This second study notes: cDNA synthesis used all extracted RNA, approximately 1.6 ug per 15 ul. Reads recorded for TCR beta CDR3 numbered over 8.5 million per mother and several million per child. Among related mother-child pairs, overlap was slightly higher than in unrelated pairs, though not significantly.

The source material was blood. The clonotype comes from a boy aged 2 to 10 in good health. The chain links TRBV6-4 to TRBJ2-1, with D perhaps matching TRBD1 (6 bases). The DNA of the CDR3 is TGTGCCAGCAGTCAGGGGACGGTGAATGAGCAGTTCTTC. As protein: CASSQGTVNEQFF.